Presented here are 14 T cell receptor beta chains from one specimen sequenced in a study of response to subunit inactivated influenza vaccine. TCRdb ran MiXCR on the RT-PCR reads and lists one entry per CDR3 protein. The top ten hold 11% of the sample, which has about 780,000 distinct CDR3 sequences, 15% to 20% seen once. Sequenced material: PBMCs from blood, taken 5 days after vaccination. These receptors originate from a man aged 50-60 years who received an inactivated influenza vaccine.

The J gene is TRBJ2-1, the V gene TRBV2; no clear D gene. The ends were cut back, 7 bases at V and 12 bases at J, with 13 bases in the middle. The germline CDR1 and CDR2 sequences are SNHLY and FYNNEI. The CDR3 consists of 11 residues. The CDR3 nucleotides read TGTGCCAGCACGGCTCAACAACGGCAGTTCTTC. Encoded protein: CASTAQQRQFF.

This clonotype was seen only a few times. This chain links TRBV18 with TRBJ1-1; D is unclear. Trimming cost V 3 bases and J 0 bases, with 8 bases left between them. The CDR3 contains 14 residues. The germline V gene encodes CDR1 KGHSH and CDR2 LQKENI. The CDR3 nucleotides read TGTGCCAGCTCACCCGGTAGCATGAACACTGAAGCTTTCTTT. Translating it yields CASSPGSMNTEAFF. Complete variable domain (other parts from reference TRBV18 and TRBJ1-1): NAGVMQNPRHLVRRRGQEARLRCSPMKGHSHVYWYRQLPEEGLKFMVYLQKENIIDESGMPKERFSAEFPKEGPSILRIQQVVRGDSAAYFCASSPGSMNTEAFFGQGTRLTVV.

The V gene is TRBV4-2, the J gene TRBJ1-5; D is unresolved. Germline values: CDR1 LGHNA, CDR2 YNFKEQ. This CDR3 is built from 16 residues. The germline V and J ends were trimmed by 0 bases and 0 bases, with 9 bases remaining between them. CDR3: CASSQEAGYSNQPQHF. The CDR3 bases are TGTGCCAGCAGCCAAGAAGCGGGGTATAGCAATCAGCCCCAGCATTTT.

The rearrangement links TRBV7-6 to TRBJ2-3; maybe TRBD2 (6 bases). The CDR3 loop spans 12 amino acids. Looked up from germline, CDR1 is SGHVS and CDR2 is FNYEAQ. Trimming shortened V by 10 bases and J by 5 bases, and 13 bases separated the two germline ends. The CDR3: CAIPEGRDTQYF. As DNA, the CDR3 is TGTGCCATCCCGGAGGGCCGAGATACGCAGTATTTT.

This clonotype was counted a few times. DNA for the CDR3: TGTGCCAGCAAGTCAGTGGATAATTCACCCCTCCACTTT. Protein sequence: CASKSVDNSPLHF. The V call is TRBV25-1, the J call TRBJ1-6; the D is unclear. V was trimmed by 7 bases and J by 5 bases, leaving 9 bases between them. Germline CDR1 and CDR2: MGHDK and SYGVNS. The CDR3 contains 13 residues.

The chain couples TRBV20-1 to TRBJ2-5; a weak D match, TRBD1 (6 bases). V gave up 5 bases and J gave up 4 bases, with 20 bases separating them. CDR1 DFQATT and CDR2 SNEGSKA come from the germline V gene (reference sequence). This CDR3 comprises 15 residues. CDR3 sequence: CSAFRDPGVGETQYF. The CDR3 nucleotides read TGCAGTGCTTTCCGGGACCCAGGGGTGGGAGAGACCCAGTACTTC.

CDR3 DNA: TGCGCCAGCAGCGCAACCGGGACAGGGTCCGAAAAACTGTTTTTT. Translation gives CASSATGTGSEKLFF. This chain joins TRBV5-1 and TRBJ1-4; 9 bases match TRBD1. Unmatched junction bases numbered 9, after V lost 4 bases and J lost 8 bases. The CDR3 runs 15 residues. The germline CDR1 and CDR2 sequences are SGHRS and YFSETQ.

This sequence joins TRBV5-6 and TRBJ2-1, with unresolved D. Trimming shortened V by 0 bases and J by 0 bases, and 10 bases separated the two germline ends. The CDR3 is 16 amino acids. Germline V CDR1 and CDR2: SGHDT, YYEEEE. CDR3 residues: CASSLGAYLSYNEQFF. The CDR3 nucleotides are TGTGCCAGCAGCTTGGGGGCCTACCTCTCCTACAATGAGCAGTTCTTC.

This clonotype was counted only a few times. The chain carries TRBV27 and TRBJ2-7; TRBD2 matches at 10 bases. Germline V gene data show CDR1 as MNHEY and CDR2 as SMNVEV (reference sequence). The V segment lost 10 bases and the J segment 4 bases; nucleotides outside the gene matches: 10. The CDR3 loop spans 14 amino acids. The CDR3 sequence: CATAISGRSYEQYF. DNA of the CDR3: TGTGCCACCGCTATTAGCGGGAGGTCTTACGAGCAGTACTTC.

This clonotype was seen only a few times. The chain couples TRBV4-3 to TRBJ2-1, with no clear D. The V and J ends lost 0 bases and 2 bases respectively, with 8 bases between them. The CDR3 is 15 amino acids. Germline V gene lookup returns CDR1 LGHNA and CDR2 YSLEER. The CDR3 DNA is TGCGCCAGCAGCCAAGATCAGTTCCCCTACAATGAGCAGTTCTTC. Translation: CASSQDQFPYNEQFF.

This chain connects TRBV6-1 to TRBJ2-2; tentative D call: TRBD2 (6 bases). V lost 6 bases and J 2 bases, leaving 10 bases between the germline ends. CDR3 length equals 14 residues. Germline V gene sequence: CDR1 MNHNS, CDR2 SASEGT. As DNA, the CDR3 is TGTGCCAGCAGGGAGGGGAGAAACACCGGGGAGCTGTTTTTT. It specifies CASREGRNTGELFF.

This clonotype has just a few counts. For the CDR3, the DNA is TGTGCCAGCTCACCGGGCGACAGGGGGTTGGCTGAAGCTTTCTTT. This sequence encodes CASSPGDRGLAEAFF. This chain uses TRBV18 with TRBJ1-1, with TRBD1 matching over 9 bases. The length of the CDR3 is 15 residues. Germline lookup yields CDR1 KGHSH and CDR2 LQKENI. J was trimmed by 6 bases and V by 3 bases; bases with no gene match: 8.

J is TRBJ2-5 and V is TRBV28, with a possible D match to TRBD1 (6 bases). The germline V and J ends were trimmed by 6 bases and 2 bases, with 13 bases remaining between them. The CDR3 has 14 residues. Germline lookup yields CDR1 MDHEN and CDR2 SYDVKM. DNA of the CDR3: TGTGCCAGCAGCACCCTGGACAGACAAGAGACCCAGTACTTC. Its translation is CASSTLDRQETQYF.

This clonotype came up a few times. The J gene is TRBJ1-1, the V gene TRBV29-1, with 9 bases identical to TRBD1. This CDR3 has 16 amino acids. Germline lookup yields CDR1 SQVTM and CDR2 ANQGSEA. V gave up 1 base and J gave up 0 bases; unmatched junction bases: 6. The CDR3 sequence: CSVEGTGERLNTEAFF. CDR3 sequence (DNA): TGCAGCGTTGAAGGGACAGGGGAGCGGTTGAACACTGAAGCTTTCTTT.